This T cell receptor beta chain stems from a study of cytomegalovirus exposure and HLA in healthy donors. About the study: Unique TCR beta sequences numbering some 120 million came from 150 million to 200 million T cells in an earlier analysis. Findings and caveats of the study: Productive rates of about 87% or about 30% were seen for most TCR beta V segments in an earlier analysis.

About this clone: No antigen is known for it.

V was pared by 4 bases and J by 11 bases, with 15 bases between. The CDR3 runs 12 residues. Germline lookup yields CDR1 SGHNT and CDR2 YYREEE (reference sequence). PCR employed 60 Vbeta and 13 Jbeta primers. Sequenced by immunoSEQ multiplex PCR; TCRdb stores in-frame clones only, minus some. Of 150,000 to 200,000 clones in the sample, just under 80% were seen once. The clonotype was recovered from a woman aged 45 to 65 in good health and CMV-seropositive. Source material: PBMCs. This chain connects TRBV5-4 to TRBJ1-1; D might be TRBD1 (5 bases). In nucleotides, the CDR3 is TGTGCCAGCAGCGTCACGGGACTCGGCGCTTTCTTT. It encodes CASSVTGLGAFF.